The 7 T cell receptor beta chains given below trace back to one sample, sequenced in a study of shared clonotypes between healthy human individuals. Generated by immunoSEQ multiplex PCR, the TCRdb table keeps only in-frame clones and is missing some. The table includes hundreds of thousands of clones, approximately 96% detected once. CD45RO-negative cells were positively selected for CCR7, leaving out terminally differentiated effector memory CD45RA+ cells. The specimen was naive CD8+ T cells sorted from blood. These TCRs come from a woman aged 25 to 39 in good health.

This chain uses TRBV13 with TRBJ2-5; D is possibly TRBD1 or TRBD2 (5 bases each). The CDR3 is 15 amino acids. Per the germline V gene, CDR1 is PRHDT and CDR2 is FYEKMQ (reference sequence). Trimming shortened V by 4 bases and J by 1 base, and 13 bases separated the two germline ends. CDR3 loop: CASSSGTDIQETQYF. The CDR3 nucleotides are TGTGCCAGCAGCTCCGGGACGGATATCCAAGAGACCCAGTACTTC.

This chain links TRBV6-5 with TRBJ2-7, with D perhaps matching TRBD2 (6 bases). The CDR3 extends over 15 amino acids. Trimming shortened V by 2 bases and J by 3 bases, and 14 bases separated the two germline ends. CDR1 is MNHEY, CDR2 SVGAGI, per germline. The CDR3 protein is CASSYVAGGNYEQYF. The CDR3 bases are TGTGCCAGCAGTTACGTCGCCGGAGGGAACTACGAGCAGTACTTC.

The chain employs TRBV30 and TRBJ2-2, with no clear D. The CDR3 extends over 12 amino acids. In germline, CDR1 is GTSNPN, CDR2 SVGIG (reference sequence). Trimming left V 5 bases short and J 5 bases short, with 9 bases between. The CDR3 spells CAWGVGTGELFF. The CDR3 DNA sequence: TGTGCCTGGGGCGTGGGGACCGGGGAGCTGTTTTTT.

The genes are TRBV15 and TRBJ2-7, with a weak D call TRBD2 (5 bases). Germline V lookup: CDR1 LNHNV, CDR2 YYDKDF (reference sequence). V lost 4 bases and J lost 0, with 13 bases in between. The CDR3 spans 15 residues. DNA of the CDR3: TGTGCCACCAGCACGCGAGCGGTAAACTCCTACGAGCAGTACTTC. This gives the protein CATSTRAVNSYEQYF.

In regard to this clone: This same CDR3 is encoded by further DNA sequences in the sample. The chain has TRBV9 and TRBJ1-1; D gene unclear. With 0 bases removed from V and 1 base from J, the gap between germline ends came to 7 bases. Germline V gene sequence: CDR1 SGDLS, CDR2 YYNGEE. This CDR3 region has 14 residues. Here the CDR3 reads CASSVAWGNTEAFF. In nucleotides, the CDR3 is TGTGCCAGCAGCGTAGCGTGGGGGAACACTGAAGCTTTCTTT.

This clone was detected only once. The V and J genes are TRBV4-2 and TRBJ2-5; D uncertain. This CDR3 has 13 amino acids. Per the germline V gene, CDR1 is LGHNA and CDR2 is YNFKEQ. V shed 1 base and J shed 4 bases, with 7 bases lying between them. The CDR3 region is CASSQVRGETQYF. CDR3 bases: TGTGCCAGCAGCCAAGTTCGAGGAGAGACCCAGTACTTC.

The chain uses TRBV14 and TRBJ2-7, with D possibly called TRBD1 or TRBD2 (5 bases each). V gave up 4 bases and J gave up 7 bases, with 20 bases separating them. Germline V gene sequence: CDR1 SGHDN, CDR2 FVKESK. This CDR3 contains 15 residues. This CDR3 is CASSPGSGELREQYF. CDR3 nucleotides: TGTGCCAGCAGCCCAGGGAGTGGAGAATTACGAGAGCAGTACTTC.